These T cell receptor beta chains were read from a single sample in a study of blood T cells in healthy people across ages. TCRdb reanalysed the 5' RACE reads using MiXCR and keeps one entry per CDR3 protein. This sample has about 1.5 million distinct CDR3 sequences, with 35% to 45% found just once. Sequencing used blood. These receptors originate from a woman younger than 35 in good health. CDR3s include the opening cysteine and the closing phenylalanine or tryptophan. Each record gives: J gene, D gene, clone size, V gene, CDR3 protein, CDR3 DNA. A D gene is named only where the DNA matches it firmly. Size is stated for part of the rows, as once, few or many counts, or as a class when the clone is expanded.

TRBJ2-2 | NA | NA | TRBV30 | CAWSVGLLNTGELFF | TGTGCCTGGAGTGTAGGGCTTCTGAACACCGGGGAGCTGTTTTTT
TRBJ2-1 | TRBD2 | NA | TRBV20-1 | CSASGRAMNEQFF | TGCAGTGCGAGCGGGAGGGCCATGAATGAGCAGTTCTTC
TRBJ2-2 | NA | NA | TRBV10-3 | CAISGDLTGELFF | TGTGCCATCAGTGGGGACTTGACCGGGGAGCTGTTTTTT
TRBJ1-1 | NA | NA | TRBV6-1 | CASSHGVGPSISFF | TGTGCCAGCAGTCACGGGGTGGGGCCTTCGATATCTTTCTTT
TRBJ2-7 | NA | NA | TRBV7-9 | CASSSPWGVNYEQYF | TGTGCCAGCAGCTCCCCATGGGGGGTTAATTACGAGCAGTACTTC
TRBJ2-2 | TRBD1 | few | TRBV7-2 | CASSLQGGITGELFF | TGTGCCAGCAGTTTACAGGGGGGCATTACCGGGGAGCTGTTTTTT
TRBJ1-2 | NA | few | TRBV9 | CASSPQGSHSNYGYTF | TGTGCCAGCAGCCCTCAGGGGAGCCACTCTAACTATGGCTACACCTTC
TRBJ2-1 | NA | NA | TRBV27 | CASSSHLGVGVGYNEQFF | TGTGCCAGCAGTTCCCATCTAGGAGTAGGGGTAGGCTACAATGAGCAGTTCTTC
TRBJ2-7 | TRBD1 | few | TRBV30 | CAWSVHLGGGYEQYF | TGTGCCTGGAGTGTACACCTAGGGGGCGGTTACGAGCAGTACTTC
TRBJ2-3 | NA | few | TRBV11-3 | CASSLDAPPTDTQYF | TGTGCCAGCAGCTTAGACGCCCCGCCTACGGATACGCAGTATTTT
TRBJ2-4 | NA | NA | TRBV27 | CASSSADATKNIQYF | TGTGCCAGCAGTTCGGCGGACGCCACCAAAAACATTCAGTACTTC
TRBJ2-7 | NA | few | TRBV5-1 | CASSLISGSSYEQYF | TGCGCCAGCAGCTTGATTAGCGGAAGCTCCTACGAGCAGTACTTC
TRBJ1-5 | TRBD1 | NA | TRBV12-3/TRBV12-4 | CASSSGQGAEASDQPQHF | TGTGCCAGCAGTTCGGGACAGGGGGCTGAAGCGTCCGATCAGCCCCAGCATTTT